This T cell receptor (beta chain) was documented in a study of breast tumors, draining lymph nodes, adjacent tissues. Axillary draining lymph nodes of breast cancer patients supplied the node samples. V was trimmed by 4 bases and J by 7 bases, leaving 13 bases between them. The CDR3 extends over 13 amino acids. CDR1 and CDR2 from the germline V gene are LNHDA and SQIVND (reference sequence). This clonotype has ten or more counts. TCRdb processed the multiplex PCR reads anew with MiXCR; each CDR3 protein has one entry. The sample yields 270,000 or so distinct CDR3 sequences, 30% seen once. The TCR originated in a female donor with breast cancer. Some clones in this sample may be carry-over from other donors' samples. Sequenced: axillary lymph node tissue. This chain joins TRBV19 and TRBJ1-2; perhaps TRBD1 as D (5 bases). This CDR3 reads CASSNSGVAGYTF. CDR3 DNA sequence: TGTGCCAGTAGTAACTCGGGGGTGGCTGGCTACACCTTC.